This TCR beta chain emerged from a study of cytomegalovirus exposure and HLA in healthy donors. Overall study: Assignment to the Caucasian-associated ancestry cluster applied to over 70% of the 350 to 500 genotyped donors. Study conclusions and caveats: The study flagged 150 to 200 TCR beta chains as cytomegalovirus-associated.

Comment on this clone: The antigen is unknown.

Trimming removed 5 bases from V and 2 bases from J; junction bases left unmatched: 6. Looked up from germline, CDR1 is MNHNY and CDR2 is SVGAGI (reference sequence). The CDR3 covers 15 residues. PCR involved 60 Vbeta and 13 Jbeta primers. The method was immunoSEQ multiplex PCR; TCRdb's version includes in-frame clones alone and lacks a portion of them. Of under 200,000 clones detected, 80% appear once; the ten largest clones hold around 5.7%. This clonotype originated in a man aged 35 to 55 in good health and CMV-seronegative. The sequenced sample consisted of PBMCs. The chain joins TRBV6-6 to TRBJ2-7, with TRBD1 identical over 10 bases. The CDR3 protein is CASSNWDRGTYEQYF. The CDR3 DNA reads TGTGCCAGCAGTAACTGGGACAGGGGCACCTACGAGCAGTACTTC.